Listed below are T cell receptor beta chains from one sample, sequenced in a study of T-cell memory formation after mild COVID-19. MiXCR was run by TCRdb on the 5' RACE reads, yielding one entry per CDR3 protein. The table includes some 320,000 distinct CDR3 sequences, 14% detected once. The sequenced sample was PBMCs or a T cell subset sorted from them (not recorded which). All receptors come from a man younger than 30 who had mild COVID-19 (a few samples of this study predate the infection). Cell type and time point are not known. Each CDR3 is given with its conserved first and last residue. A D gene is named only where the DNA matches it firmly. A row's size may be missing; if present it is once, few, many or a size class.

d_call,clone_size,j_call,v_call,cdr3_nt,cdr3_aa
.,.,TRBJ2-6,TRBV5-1,TGCGCCAGCAGCTGGACCCCGGACCACTCTGGGGCCAACGTCCTGACTTTC,CASSWTPDHSGANVLTF
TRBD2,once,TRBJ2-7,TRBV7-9,TGTGCCAGCAGCTCCCCCGGGGGGGCGGGCGAGCAGTACTTC,CASSSPGGAGEQYF
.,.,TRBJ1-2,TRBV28,TGTGCCACTTCGCGGGGAGCTAACTATGGCTACACCTTC,CATSRGANYGYTF
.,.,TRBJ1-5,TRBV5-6,TGTGCCAGCAGCTTGTCGCGCAGATCTCGGGGCAATCAGCCCCAGCATTTT,CASSLSRRSRGNQPQHF
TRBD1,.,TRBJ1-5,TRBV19,TGTGCCAGTAGTGAACAGGGGGTATTTCAGCCCCAGCATTTT,CASSEQGVFQPQHF
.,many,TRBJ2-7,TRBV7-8,TGTGCCAGCAGCTTAGTTCACGAGCAGTACTTC,CASSLVHEQYF
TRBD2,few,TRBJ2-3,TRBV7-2,TGTGCCAGCAGCAGGACTAGCGGGGGGTCGCGCCATACGCAGTATTTT,CASSRTSGGSRHTQYF
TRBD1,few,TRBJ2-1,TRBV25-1,TGTGCCAGCAGGTCGAACAGGGGTTGGTACAATGAGCAGTTCTTC,CASRSNRGWYNEQFF
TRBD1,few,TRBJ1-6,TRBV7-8,TGTGCCAGCAGCGGCCGGACAGGGCCAAATTCACCCCTCCACTTT,CASSGRTGPNSPLHF
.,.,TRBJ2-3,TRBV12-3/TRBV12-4,TGTGCCAGCAGTTTTTTGGGGTCCGATACGCAGTATTTT,CASSFLGSDTQYF
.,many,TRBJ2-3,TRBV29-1,TGCAGCGGGGGGCTAGCGGCAGGTTTAATCCCAGATACGCAGTATTTT,CSGGLAAGLIPDTQYF